The rows below give T cell receptor beta chains drawn from one sample of a study of blood T cell repertoires in COVID-19. Data came from immunoSEQ multiplex PCR; TCRdb stores just in-frame clones and leaves some out. The table includes 50,000 to 70,000 clones, approximately 80% detected once. The sequencing sample was made of peripheral blood. The source is a man aged 45 to 65 with active or convalescent COVID-19. Each CDR3 is given with its conserved first and last residue. Fields, in order: V gene, J gene, clone size, D gene, CDR3 protein, CDR3 DNA. The D gene is left open where the match is weak. Clone size is stated in some rows and not others, as once, few, many or a class when expanded.

>TRBV5-5|TRBJ1-1|-|TRBD1
CASSYTFDRGPEAFF
TGTGCCAGCAGCTACACTTTTGACAGGGGACCTGAAGCTTTCTTT
>TRBV2|TRBJ1-1|-|-
CASRREVGTEAFF
TGTGCCAGCAGGAGGGAAGTGGGCACTGAAGCTTTCTTT
>TRBV5-1|TRBJ2-7|-|TRBD2
CASSLESGRTTYEQYF
TGCGCCAGCAGCTTGGAGAGCGGGAGGACCACCTACGAGCAGTACTTC
>TRBV5-6|TRBJ2-1|-|TRBD2
CASTEHGGAVIDEQFF
TGTGCCAGCACCGAGCACGGGGGGGCCGTTATAGATGAGCAGTTCTTC
>TRBV6-5|TRBJ1-3|-|-
CASSYSQGTGNTIYF
TGTGCCAGCAGTTACTCTCAGGGGACTGGAAACACCATATATTTT
>TRBV5-1|TRBJ1-2|once|TRBD1
CASSRTGGDYGYTF
TGCGCCAGCAGCAGGACAGGGGGCGACTATGGCTACACCTTC
>TRBV19|TRBJ2-3|-|-
CASSIGAGNSDTQYF
TGTGCCAGTAGTATAGGTGCGGGGAATTCAGATACGCAGTATTTT
>TRBV2|TRBJ1-4|once|-
CASKVDSINEKLFF
TGTGCCAGCAAGGTGGACAGTATCAACGAAAAACTGTTTTTT
>TRBV29-1|TRBJ2-1|-|-
CSVEVVRYNEQFF
TGCAGCGTTGAAGTTGTCCGTTACAATGAGCAGTTCTTC
>TRBV27|TRBJ2-7|-|TRBD1
CASSSAGGPEQYF
TGTGCCAGCAGTAGTGCAGGGGGCCCCGAGCAGTACTTC
>TRBV14|TRBJ2-2|few|TRBD2
CASSRTGTIGSGELFF
TGTGCCAGCAGCCGAACCGGGACTATAGGCTCCGGGGAGCTGTTTTTT
>TRBV29-1|TRBJ2-5|-|TRBD1
CSVKGQGWHKYF
TGCAGCGTCAAGGGACAGGGGTGGCATAAGTACTTC
>TRBV10-1|TRBJ2-5|-|-
CASSGPGIRQETQYF
TGCGCCAGCAGTGGCCCCGGGATTCGCCAAGAGACCCAGTACTTC
>TRBV13|TRBJ2-7|-|-
CASSPRPGLTSSYEQYF
TGTGCCAGCAGCCCGCGCCCGGGACTGACGAGCTCCTACGAGCAGTACTTC
>TRBV11-2|TRBJ2-3|-|-
CASSLQNTQYF
TGTGCCAGCAGCTTACAGAATACGCAGTATTTT
>TRBV20-1|TRBJ2-3|-|-
CSASQGATDTQYF
TGCAGTGCTAGTCAAGGGGCCACAGATACGCAGTATTTT
>TRBV12-3/TRBV12-4|TRBJ2-5|once|-
CASGAGLQETQYF
TGTGCCAGTGGAGCGGGCCTCCAAGAGACCCAGTACTTC
>TRBV6-5|TRBJ1-2|-|-
CASSYSSTRSVRGYTF
TGTGCCAGCAGTTACTCGAGTACTCGGAGCGTGCGGGGCTACACCTTC
>TRBV21-1|TRBJ2-1|-|-
CASSIPSRGQVSSYNEQFF
TGTGCCAGCAGCATTCCCTCTAGGGGACAGGTAAGCTCCTACAATGAGCAGTTCTTC
>TRBV10-2|TRBJ1-1|few|TRBD1
CASIQGQVNTEAFF
TGCGCCAGCATCCAGGGACAGGTGAACACTGAAGCTTTCTTT
>TRBV9|TRBJ1-2|-|-
CASSVREGRGYTF
TGTGCCAGCAGCGTAAGGGAGGGCCGGGGCTACACCTTC
>TRBV6-2/TRBV6-3|TRBJ1-3|once|TRBD1
CASSSGQLLSGNTIYF
TGTGCCAGCAGTTCGGGACAGTTGCTTTCTGGAAACACCATATATTTT
>TRBV5-6|TRBJ2-1|few|-
CASSFQPGVKGEQFF
TGTGCCAGCAGCTTCCAGCCAGGGGTTAAGGGCGAGCAGTTCTTC
>TRBV4-2|TRBJ2-2|-|-
CASSPNSRGIETGELFF
TGTGCCAGCAGCCCGAATTCTCGCGGGATCGAGACCGGGGAGCTGTTTTTT
>TRBV29-1|TRBJ1-2|-|-
CSTPRGDGGGYTF
TGCAGCACACCCCGCGGGGACGGGGGGGGCTACACCTTC
>TRBV5-6|TRBJ1-4|-|-
CASSLYKREKLFF
TGTGCCAGCAGCCTTTATAAACGGGAAAAACTGTTTTTT
>TRBV6-5|TRBJ1-1|few|-
CASSYGEGNTEAFF
TGTGCCAGCAGTTACGGGGAGGGGAACACTGAAGCTTTCTTT
>TRBV7-2|TRBJ1-1|-|-
CASSLEGGYTEAFF
TGTGCCAGCAGCTTAGAGGGAGGGTATACTGAAGCTTTCTTT
>TRBV7-7|TRBJ2-2|-|TRBD2
CASTPGSGGTGELFF
TGTGCCAGCACCCCTGGTTCGGGGGGCACCGGGGAGCTGTTTTTT